This paragraph covers one T cell receptor beta chain sequence. Each CDR3 protein is one row after TCRdb ran MiXCR on the RT-PCR reads. Seen here are roughly 40,000 distinct CDR3 sequences, more than 30% observed once, and the top ten hold 60% to 80%. This record comes from a study of patients and donors after allogeneic stem cell transplantation. This CDR3 is 13 amino acids long. The V gene lost 3 bases and the J gene lost 6 bases, with 14 bases spanning the gap. Germline V gives CDR1 SQVTM, CDR2 ANQGSEA. The clonotype was recovered from a human donor who was either an allogeneic HSCT recipient or a stem cell or donor lymphocyte infusion donor (not recorded which). It is not recorded whose cells these are; they may come from a transplant donor. V and J are TRBV29-1 and TRBJ2-5, with D unresolved. Material: blood, either unsorted or a sorted T cell fraction (not recorded which). CDR3 residues: CSVEIQDGQTQYF. The CDR3 DNA is TGCAGCGTTGAGATCCAGGATGGGCAGACCCAGTACTTC.